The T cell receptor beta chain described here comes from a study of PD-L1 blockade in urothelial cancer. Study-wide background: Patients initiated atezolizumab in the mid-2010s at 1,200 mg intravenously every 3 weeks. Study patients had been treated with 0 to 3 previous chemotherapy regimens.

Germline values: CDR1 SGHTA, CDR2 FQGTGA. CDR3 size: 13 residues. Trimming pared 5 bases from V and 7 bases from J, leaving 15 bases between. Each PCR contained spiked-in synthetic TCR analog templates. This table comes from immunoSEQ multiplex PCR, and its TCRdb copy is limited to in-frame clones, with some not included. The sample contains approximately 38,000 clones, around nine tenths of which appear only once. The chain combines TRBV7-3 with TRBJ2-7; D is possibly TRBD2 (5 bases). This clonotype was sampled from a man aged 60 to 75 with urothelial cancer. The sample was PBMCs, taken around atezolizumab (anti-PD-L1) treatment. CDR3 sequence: CASSTVVGEEQYF. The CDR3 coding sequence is TGTGCCAGCAGCACCGTCGTCGGGGAAGAGCAGTACTTC.